Sequencing of this T cell receptor (beta chain) was carried out in a study of beta chain features in type 1 diabetes. Notes on the study in general: Among all four CD4+ subsets, Type 1 diabetes patients had TCRB CDR3s that were moderately but significantly shorter.

Isolated RNA was reverse transcribed in full, so expressed TCRB transcripts were sequenced. Repertoires were generated with immunoSEQ multiplex PCR, while TCRdb's copy carries only in-frame clones and drops some. The table has about 140,000 clones, roughly 10% seen once. This CDR3 comprises 16 residues. Trimming removed 3 bases from V and 1 base from J; junction bases left unmatched: 4. Germline V gene lookup returns CDR1 LGHNT and CDR2 FRNRAP. Concerning this clone: Its antigen remains unknown.

The chain is built from TRBV12-5 and TRBJ2-3, with TRBD2 matching over 10 bases. The sequence was obtained from a woman aged 35 to 49 in good health. Sequenced sample: central memory CD4+ T cells from blood. The CDR3, as DNA: TGTGCTAGTGGTTTAGGACTAGCGGACCGCACAGATACGCAGTATTTT. It is translated as CASGLGLADRTDTQYF. Variable domain in full (rest from reference TRBV12-5 and TRBJ2-3): DARVTQTPRHKVTEMGQEVTMRCQPILGHNTVFWYRQTMMQGLELLAYFRNRAPLDDSGMPKDRFSAEMPDATLATLKIQPSEPRDSAVYFCASGLGLADRTDTQYFGPGTRLTVL.